This TCR beta chain derives from a study of shared clonotypes between healthy human individuals. Background on the study: Each donor contributed plates that comprised three CD4 naive, three CD4 memory, two CD8 naive and one CD8 memory.

The repertoire was sequenced with immunoSEQ multiplex PCR; TCRdb's copy has only in-frame clones and lacks some. The repertoire holds hundreds of thousands of clones, with more than 70% as singletons. Regarding this clone: Its antigen is not identified.

Germline lookup yields CDR1 MDHEN and CDR2 SYDVKM. The CDR3 sequence is 17 residues long. Trimming removed 3 bases from V and 3 bases from J, with 18 bases in between. Whole-study results and caveats: Having only a few donors restricted how much genetic and exposure-history diversity was captured. A handful of donors held about 4.6% of naive CD4 clonotypes in common.

The sequencing sample was made of memory CD4+ T cells sorted from blood. Subset meaning: CD45RA-negative fraction. This clonotype was sampled from a woman in her 30s in good health. The chain is built from TRBV28 and TRBJ1-5, with D uncertain. The CDR3 protein is CASSLGSWADSNQPQHF. In nucleotides, the CDR3 is TGTGCCAGCAGTTTGGGTTCTTGGGCAGATTCCAATCAGCCCCAGCATTTT.